These T cell receptor beta chains were read from a single sample in a study of blood T cell repertoires in COVID-19. Profiled with immunoSEQ multiplex PCR; TCRdb holds only in-frame clones, not every one. The sample gives hundreds of thousands of clones, around nine tenths of which show up once; roughly 3% is in the top ten. The material sequenced was peripheral blood. These receptors came from a woman aged 18-29 years who had recovered from COVID-19. The CDR3 runs from the conserved cysteine through the conserved F or W. The D gene is left open where the match is weak. Clone size, where shown, is once, few, many, or a class for clones that have expanded.

d_gene	abundance	j_gene	v_gene	CDR3aa	CDR3nt
TRBD1	NA	TRBJ1-5	TRBV18	CASSPQGATGNQPQHF	TGTGCCAGCTCACCCCAGGGGGCGACTGGGAATCAGCCCCAGCATTTT
NA	NA	TRBJ1-1	TRBV9	CASSPRQMNTEAFF	TGTGCCAGCAGCCCGCGACAGATGAACACTGAAGCTTTCTTT
TRBD2	NA	TRBJ2-1	TRBV19	CASSRGLAGRDEQFF	TGTGCCAGTAGCAGAGGACTAGCGGGGCGGGATGAGCAGTTCTTC
NA	once	TRBJ2-1	TRBV4-3	CASSQIGTGSGDEQFF	TGCGCCAGCAGCCAAATTGGCACAGGCTCTGGGGATGAGCAGTTCTTC
NA	NA	TRBJ1-2	TRBV5-1	CASSLAREYGYTF	TGCGCCAGCAGCTTGGCACGGGAATATGGCTACACCTTC
TRBD1	few	TRBJ1-2	TRBV4-1	CASSQSPTGGYYGYTF	TGCGCCAGCAGCCAATCCCCGACAGGGGGCTACTATGGCTACACCTTC
NA	NA	TRBJ2-6	TRBV12-5	CASGFGSGANVLTF	TGTGCTAGTGGTTTCGGGTCTGGGGCCAACGTCCTGACTTTC
NA	NA	TRBJ1-3	TRBV5-4	CASSSRGYAGNTIYF	TGTGCCAGCAGCTCGAGGGGGTACGCTGGAAACACCATATATTTT
TRBD2	NA	TRBJ2-3	TRBV2	CAGGGLARGTQYF	TGTGCCGGGGGGGGACTAGCGAGGGGTACGCAGTATTTT
TRBD2	NA	TRBJ2-2	TRBV3-1/TRBV3-2	CASSPGLAGYTGELFF	TGTGCCAGCAGCCCAGGACTAGCGGGATACACCGGGGAGCTGTTTTTT
TRBD1	few	TRBJ1-2	TRBV3-1/TRBV3-2	CASSQDLEGALYGYTF	TGTGCCAGCAGCCAAGATCTGGAGGGGGCCCTCTATGGCTACACCTTC
NA	NA	TRBJ1-6	TRBV5-1	CASSLSYREGSPLHF	TGCGCCAGCAGCTTAAGCTACAGGGAAGGGTCACCCCTCCACTTT
TRBD1	NA	TRBJ1-6	TRBV30	CAWSHRDRGNSPLHF	TGTGCCTGGAGTCACCGGGACAGGGGTAATTCACCCCTCCACTTT
TRBD1	NA	TRBJ2-1	TRBV3-1/TRBV3-2	CASSQDGWGRGREQFF	TGTGCCAGCAGCCAAGATGGATGGGGAAGGGGGCGGGAGCAGTTCTTC
NA	NA	TRBJ1-2	TRBV15	CATSRDRGNGYTF	TGTGCCACCAGCAGAGACAGGGGAAACGGCTACACCTTC
TRBD1	NA	TRBJ1-1	TRBV19	CASSNRQGGRTEAFF	TGTGCCAGTAGTAACAGACAGGGGGGAAGGACTGAAGCTTTCTTT
NA	NA	TRBJ1-6	TRBV5-6	CASSPGAGAYNSPLHF	TGTGCCAGCAGTCCAGGGGCGGGGGCCTATAATTCACCCCTCCACTTT
NA	NA	TRBJ1-5	TRBV6-5	CASSPRDTAEPQHF	TGTGCCAGCAGTCCCAGGGACACCGCGGAGCCCCAGCATTTT
NA	NA	TRBJ2-1	TRBV5-4	CASSDITKGEQFF	TGTGCCAGCAGCGACATAACTAAGGGGGAGCAGTTCTTC
TRBD1	once	TRBJ1-1	TRBV5-1	CASSFRGLDTEAFF	TGCGCCAGCAGCTTCAGGGGGCTGGACACTGAAGCTTTCTTT